This entry concerns a single T cell receptor (beta chain). Its antigen is not yet known. Per-base quality was not reported, and no clone a single base away is much larger than it. The data were obtained in a study of cytomegalovirus exposure and HLA in healthy donors (dated by TCRdb to about 2017). Regarding the study in general: An earlier analysis of several hundred of the donors reported more than 250 Gb of sequence data and 100 million to 140 million unique TCR beta sequences from about 179 million T cells. Roughly 300 gigabases of sequencing data and 70 million to 100 million unique TCR sequences made up an early release that covered around 640 HLA-typed donors. The genetic ancestry cluster associated with self-reported Caucasian donors included 65% to 90% of the roughly 400 genotyped donors. The aim of the study was to test whether cataloging public T cell receptors could identify signatures of past pathogen exposure. The study profiled the T cell repertoires of hundreds of subjects by immunosequencing and related them to cytomegalovirus serostatus. Besides the first cohort of under 700 subjects, a separate validation cohort made up of 120 or so different subjects was used. To predict cytomegalovirus infection status, the study combined high-throughput TCR immunosequencing, statistical association of individual TCRs with disease status, and machine learning. A later analysis re-analyzed previously published TCR beta repertoires from 600 to 850 donors and added high-resolution HLA genotyping to study TCR occurrence patterns. In the later analysis, no new phenotypic data were used to find candidate immune exposures; instead, reliance was placed on TCR beta sequences and their occurrence across donors. An earlier analysis of a few hundred of the donors applied high-throughput TCR beta sequencing to assess whether each TCR beta V gene segment acted as functional or pseudogenic. Donor age, sex, ethnicity and CMV serostatus were compiled together with the repertoire data. A later genetic analysis took genome-wide SNP genotypes for 398 of the 666 donors and used that subset as a discovery cohort. All discovery cohort repertoires had been generated using a single sequencing platform. HLA typing covered class I and class II loci at four-digit resolution. Typing coverage differed by locus: A, B, C, DRB1 and DQB1 were typed in about 620-630 donors, DQA1 in around 500, DPA1 in approximately 610, and DPB1 in just under 490. A few DR-DQ haplotypes were treated as single units for association and clustering because of strong linkage in the cohort. Across around 400 genotyped donors of the cohort, an average of about 250,000 unique TCR beta nucleotide sequences per donor were sequenced, and roughly 18% of those sequences were non-productive. Paper-wide results and their limitations: In a later genetic analysis, fewer N-insertions in productive TCRs were reported among donors in an Asian-associated ancestry cluster than the roughly 700-donor mean. The authors suggested that the approach could potentially be generalized to other disease states and immunological phenotypes. Three of the identified cytomegalovirus-associated TCR beta chains were confirmed in vitro to be specific for cytomegalovirus antigens. According to a later analysis, parvovirus B19, influenza, CMV and Epstein-Barr virus appeared linked to several top co-occurrence clusters. A total of 150 to 200 TCR beta chains were listed by the study as associated with cytomegalovirus. A later analysis found that most CMV-associated TCR beta chains appeared HLA-restricted, with HLA associations seemingly driven largely by CMV exposure. According to a later analysis, TCR association rates differed among HLA loci, with DRB1 alleles showing the most associated TCRs and HLA-C alleles showing the fewest. Because HLA typing was unavailable for some donors at each locus, only the typed subset was used in association tests. A group of highly shared sequence variants was considered likely to be a technical artifact of the sequencing pipeline. For the cohort, immune exposure information was limited to CMV serostatus. The presence/absence analyses assumed that sequencing depth was roughly uniform across donors, and that assumption may not be true. Specific HLA alleles were associated with 15,000 to 20,000 TCR beta sequences at a false discovery rate of 0.05 in a later analysis. A further reported finding was that TCR beta sequences accurately predicted the HLA-A and HLA-B alleles for most subjects in the first cohort. This cohort had only TCR beta chains sequenced, and the lack of alpha or paired-chain data limited which features could be detected. When HLA alleles, especially DR and DQ, strongly co-occurred, attributing TCR associations to individual alleles was difficult. Broadly in line with IMGT annotations, most TCR beta V segments showed up in productive rearrangements about 87% or about 30% of the time in an earlier analysis of several hundred of the donors. A later analysis found that HLA-associated TCR beta chains were more clonally expanded and had lower generation probabilities than equally common non-associated chains. The classifier was reported to diagnose cytomegalovirus status with high specificity and sensitivity in both the original cohort and the validation cohort. Most TCR sequences were observed very rarely across donors, whereas some public TCRs were present in many individuals. Correlated functional status among segregating V segments might be attributable to linkage disequilibrium, but an unknown experimental factor could not be ruled out. Because counts were too low, seventeen rarely observed V segments, including chromosome 9 orphons, were left out of the earlier analysis of 500 to 650 of the donors. A later genetic analysis associated a missense DCLRE1C variant with V-gene and J-gene trimming of TCR beta chains, and an independent cohort replicated the association. Because the 87-base-pair reads could not distinguish some IMGT-functional V segments, including TRBV6-2 and TRBV6-3, those segments were excluded.

The cohort was made up of 666 healthy bone marrow donors. All cohort members were sampled while nominally healthy, although unrecorded immune exposures were likely present. The donor tested CMV seropositive and was one of the 289 seropositive cohort members. Each donor provided a peripheral blood sample, and peripheral blood mononuclear cells were used for TCR beta sequencing. The Qiagen DNeasy Blood Extraction Kit was used to extract genomic DNA from the blood cell samples. CDR1 and CDR2 are drawn from the germline V gene (reference sequence): SEHNR, FQNEAQ. The V and J ends are trimmed by 0 bases and 5 bases, leaving 15 bases between them. The CDR3 contains 16 residues, cysteine and phenylalanine counted. Only the CDR3 DNA is retained, 48 bases long and in frame from the first base. Libraries were constructed by the immunoSEQ multiplex PCR assay. For the multiplex PCR, a mixture combining 60 forward primers for TCR Vbeta segments and 13 reverse primers for TCR Jbeta segments was used. A multiplex PCR assay on genomic DNA amplified the CDR3 region of rearranged TCR beta genes. On the Illumina HiSeq System, the amplified TCR beta libraries were sequenced as 87-base-pair reads. In the source study's methods: Across the 500 to 850 repertoires, a later analysis counted tens of millions of unique TCR beta chains, approximately 10 million of which were shared by at least two donors. A nearest-neighbor algorithm error-corrected the raw reads and collapsed the reads into unique sequences, merging closely related sequences to remove PCR and sequencing errors. Alignment of CDR3 sequences to IMGT reference sequences was used to assign V, D and J gene segments. For a sequence to be retained, at least a six-nucleotide match to both a V gene segment and a J gene segment was required. A rearrangement counted as productive if the CDR3 had no stop codons and remained in frame with V and J, and every other rearrangement counted as non-productive. Following IMGT convention, CDR3 was defined as the stretch from the second conserved V-encoded cysteine to the conserved J-encoded phenylalanine. The earlier analysis of about 560 of the donors excluded any sequence lacking an unambiguous match to a single V gene segment. An earlier analysis of 500 to 700 of the donors classified V segments as functional when productive rearrangements were above 56.7% and as segregating when the standard deviation between donors was above 5%. A statistical classification framework was developed to diagnose cytomegalovirus status using the catalog of TCR beta chain sequences. V and J gene assignment, in a later analysis, came from comparing TCR nucleotide sequences with IMGT/GENE-DB human TR gene sequences. A later analysis assigned CDR3 sequences and most-parsimonious VDJ recombination scenarios with the TCRdist pipeline. A later analysis defined each TCR beta chain by its CDR3 amino acid sequence plus V-gene family, and excluded reads lacking a unique V-gene family. As a way to deal with suspected cross-contamination and a sequencing artifact, a later analysis dropped 450 to 600 nucleotide sequences that were highly shared and had low generation probability. For each public chain, a later analysis derived a clonal expansion index from normalized ranks of inferred template counts within each repertoire. A later analysis computed generation probabilities with a VDJ recombination model fitted to out-of-frame rearrangements, and checked the results against IGoR. In a later analysis, TCR-TCR, TCR-HLA and TCR-CMV co-occurrence was scored with hypergeometric tests, and a repertoire-size bias correction was applied to TCR pairs. To estimate false discovery rates, a later analysis permuted the HLA or CMV assignments 20 times. A later analysis grouped co-occurring TCRs with DBSCAN, adding TCRdist sequence similarity when clustering within HLA-allele-positive subsets. Co-occurrence clustering excluded repertoires with fewer than 30,000 or more than 120,000 public chains, plus five with anomalous nucleotide sharing. TCRdb obtained this table from immuneACCESS and retained in-frame rearrangements with V and J assigned. These tables miss some clones; where compared with another copy, unresolved V genes account for less than half of the shortfall, and the remainder is unexplained. The D gene and trimming were derived from the DNA, and the V and J assignments and clone size from that table. The sample includes 150,000 to 200,000 clones, with about three quarters observed a single time. The ten largest clones represent around 0.98% of the sample.

This clonotype was sampled from a woman aged 50 to 60 in good health and CMV-seropositive. The chain links TRBV7-9 with TRBJ2-3; the D gene is possibly TRBD1, with 5 bases matching. Sequencing was done on a sample of PBMCs. The DNA sequence follows: TGTGCCAGCAGCTTAGCCCCGGACATTTCACAAGATACGCAGTATTTT. This codes for CASSLAPDISQDTQYF.